This T cell receptor (beta chain) is from a study of T cells in women clearing cervical HPV infection. Findings of the study overall: Repertoire richness, not evenness, was significantly elevated in CIN3+ cases versus controls.

TCRdb's table, derived via immunoSEQ multiplex PCR, lists solely in-frame clones and lacks some. The sample table sets out roughly 30,000 clones. As regards this clone: Its target is unknown.

The TCR originated in a woman aged 18 to 75 with a cervical HPV16 infection that either progressed to CIN3+ or cleared (not recorded which). The sequenced material came from blood buffy coat.

The part of the CDR3 DNA that was read is TGTGCCAGTAGTATCCTAGCGGGCGCGGGGGCAGATACG. Encoded protein: CASSILAGAGADT. The full CDR3 reads CASSILAGAGADTQYF. The chain couples TRBV19 to TRBJ2-3; 8 bases map to TRBD2. The CDR3 is cut off 3 residues early in the read; its end comes from the germline J gene. The CDR3 runs to 16 residues. Germline V lookup: CDR1 LNHDA, CDR2 SQIVND (reference sequence). V lost 3 bases and J lost 4; bases outside the gene matches: 9. The full variable domain, its missing parts supplied by reference TRBV19 and TRBJ2-3, is DGGITQSPKYLFRKEGQNVTLSCEQNLNHDAMYWYRQDPGQGLRLIYYSQIVNDFQKGDIAEGYSVSREKKESFPLTVTSAQKNPTAFYLCASSILAGAGADTQYFGPGTRLTVL.